These 26 T cell receptor beta chains share one sample of origin, sequenced in a study of beta chain features in type 1 diabetes. The antigens of these receptors remain unknown. Investigators reverse transcribed all isolated RNA, so they sequenced expressed TCRB transcripts. The protocol was immunoSEQ multiplex PCR, while the TCRdb copy is restricted to in-frame clones and leaves out a portion. The sample lists 200,000 to 250,000 clones, 16% occurring once. Broader study findings: Moderate yet significant TCRB CDR3 shortening was seen in Type 1 diabetes patients in all four CD4+ subsets.

The sequencing sample was made of naive CD4+ T cells from blood. The receptors originated from a man younger than 45 with type 1 diabetes.

For the CDR3, the DNA is TGTGCCAGCAGCCTGACAGGTAGAGGGGCCAACGTCCTGACTTTC. Translation: CASSLTGRGANVLTF. The chain carries TRBV9 and TRBJ2-6; weak D call: TRBD1 (6 bases). This CDR3 spans 15 amino acids. Between the trimmed V and J ends, which lost 4 bases and 4 bases, there was a span of 12 bases. The germline gives CDR1 SGDLS, CDR2 YYNGEE.

The gene calls are TRBV28 and TRBJ2-7; possible D gene TRBD1, 7 bases. In germline, CDR1 is MDHEN, CDR2 SYDVKM. The length of the CDR3 is 14 residues. Trimming took off 8 bases at V and 3 bases at J, with 17 bases between the two ends. This CDR3 reads CASGRRDRDYEQYF. The CDR3 bases are TGTGCCAGCGGAAGGAGGGACAGAGACTACGAGCAGTACTTC.

This rearrangement joins TRBV7-8 to TRBJ2-7; D uncertain. The length of the CDR3 is 12 residues. Trimming left V 6 bases short and J 1 base short, with 7 bases between. Germline assignment: CDR1 SGHVS and CDR2 FQNEAQ. The CDR3 DNA is TGTGCCAGCAGTGGCAGATCCTACGAGCAGTACTTC. Protein: CASSGRSYEQYF.

This clone came up a few times. The V and J genes are TRBV5-1 and TRBJ2-3; possibly TRBD1 for D (5 bases). CDR3 length: 15 residues. Looked up from germline, CDR1 is SGHRS and CDR2 is YFSETQ. Trimming took 0 bases from V and 6 from J, leaving 14 bases between them. CDR3 DNA: TGCGCCAGCAGCTTGGGGCAGGGTCCACCCGATACGCAGTATTTT. This gives the protein CASSLGQGPPDTQYF.

In this sample, this clone turned up a few times. The chain links TRBV27 to TRBJ2-5; D remains ambiguous. CDR1 is MNHEY and CDR2 is SMNVEV in the germline V gene (reference sequence). The V end was cut by 4 bases, the J end by 5 bases, with 5 bases between. The CDR3 consists of 11 residues. The CDR3 bases are TGTGCCAGCAGTTCCGGGGAGACCCAGTACTTC. Its translation: CASSSGETQYF.

This clone turned up a few times. The rearrangement joins TRBV29-1 to TRBJ1-1; D remains unclear. The CDR3 totals 12 residues. Trimming took 7 bases from V and 2 from J, leaving 11 bases between them. Germline V lookup: CDR1 SQVTM, CDR2 ANQGSEA. CDR3 DNA sequence: TGCAGCGCCTTGGACGGTAACACTGAAGCTTTCTTT. It is translated as CSALDGNTEAFF. Supplemented by reference TRBV29-1 and TRBJ1-1, the full variable domain reads SAVISQKPSRDICQRGTSLTIQCQVDSQVTMMFWYRQQPGQSLTLIATANQGSEATYESGFVIDKFPISRPNLTFSTLTVSNMSPEDSSIYLCSALDGNTEAFFGQGTRLTVV.

In its sample, this clone was seen a few times. V and J are TRBV7-3 and TRBJ2-1; TRBD1 might be the D (6 bases). The CDR3 spans 16 residues. The V gene's germline CDR1 is SGHTA and CDR2 FQGTGA. The V and J ends lost 5 bases and 3 bases respectively, with 17 bases between them. Written as DNA, the CDR3 is TGTGCCAGCAGCCCCTCGGGACACGGAATCTACAATGAGCAGTTCTTC. This codes for CASSPSGHGIYNEQFF.

The V call is TRBV9, the J call TRBJ2-1, with D perhaps being TRBD1 or TRBD2 (5 bases each). Looked up from germline, CDR1 is SGDLS and CDR2 is YYNGEE. V shed 0 bases and J shed 8 bases, with 15 bases lying between them. The CDR3 is made up of 15 amino acids. Here the CDR3 reads CASSVGGTPGYEQFF. DNA for the CDR3: TGTGCCAGCAGCGTAGGAGGGACGCCAGGGTATGAGCAGTTCTTC.

This clone has just a few counts. The V and J genes are TRBV6-5 and TRBJ2-3; D is uncertain. CDR1 and CDR2 (germline): MNHEY, SVGAGI. With 2 bases removed from V and 5 bases from J, the gap between germline ends came to 11 bases. The length of the CDR3 is 14 residues. CDR3: CASSYRQLQDTQYF. The CDR3, as DNA: TGTGCCAGCAGTTACAGGCAGCTCCAAGATACGCAGTATTTT.

The CDR3 sequence: CSVGPDLDTEAFF. CDR3 DNA sequence: TGCAGCGTTGGCCCTGACCTGGACACTGAAGCTTTCTTT. The gene calls are TRBV29-1 and TRBJ1-1; D remains ambiguous. There are 13 residues in the CDR3. Germline CDR1 and CDR2: SQVTM and ANQGSEA. The germline V and J ends were trimmed by 4 bases and 3 bases, with 12 bases remaining between them.

V gene TRBV2 combines with J gene TRBJ1-2; D uncertain. This CDR3 has 11 residues. The germline V gene has CDR1 SNHLY and CDR2 FYNNEI. The V end lost 8 bases, the J end lost 5 bases, and 9 bases lay between the germline ends. In DNA, the CDR3 is TGTGCCAGCGGAGAGGAGTATGGCTACACCTTC. This encodes CASGEEYGYTF.

This clone was observed a handful of times. CDR3 in amino acids: CASSLSREGKETQYF. The CDR3 coding sequence is TGTGCCAGCAGCTTATCGCGGGAGGGCAAGGAGACCCAGTACTTC. The rearrangement links TRBV7-2 to TRBJ2-5, with 9 bases that match TRBD2. V was pared by 2 bases and J by 5 bases, with 6 bases of the junction left unmatched. The CDR3 loop spans 15 amino acids. Germline V gives CDR1 SGHTA, CDR2 FQGNSA.

This clone occurred a few times. The chain combines TRBV10-3 with TRBJ2-5, with 14 bases that match TRBD2. This CDR3 contains 17 residues. V shed 2 bases, J shed 3 bases, and the junction held 5 bases outside the gene matches. Germline V gene sequence: CDR1 ENHRY, CDR2 SYGVKD. The CDR3 nucleotides are TGTGCCATCAGTGAGGAAAGGGGACTAGCGGGAGAAGAGACCCAGTACTTC. Translated: CAISEERGLAGEETQYF.

The J gene is TRBJ2-5, the V gene TRBV30, with 7 bases matching TRBD2. This CDR3 spans 14 amino acids. V lost 3 bases, J lost 9 bases, and 13 bases stayed unmatched. Looked up from germline, CDR1 is GTSNPN and CDR2 is SVGIG (reference sequence). This chain's CDR3 is CAWSPLVQGGSQYF. Here the CDR3 DNA reads TGTGCCTGGAGCCCCCTGGTCCAGGGAGGGTCCCAGTACTTC.

This chain uses TRBV30 with TRBJ2-2, with D hard to call. V lost 0 bases and J lost 4, with 6 bases in between. There are 13 residues in the CDR3. Germline CDR1 GTSNPN, CDR2 SVGIG (reference sequence). CDR3 residues: CAWSVQITGELFF. CDR3 coding DNA: TGTGCCTGGAGTGTACAAATCACCGGGGAGCTGTTTTTT.

The chain employs TRBV28 and TRBJ2-7; maybe TRBD2 (6 bases). The germline V and J ends were trimmed by 1 base and 3 bases, with 10 bases remaining between them. Germline V gene data show CDR1 as MDHEN and CDR2 as SYDVKM. This CDR3 region has 14 residues. CDR3 DNA sequence: TGTGCCAGCAGTTTATTGGCGGGGAACTACGAGCAGTACTTC. This translates into CASSLLAGNYEQYF.

In its sample, this clone was seen a few times. V is TRBV4-1 and J is TRBJ2-7; D possibly corresponds to TRBD1 (6 bases). From germline, CDR1 is MGHRA and CDR2 YSYEKL. CDR3 length: 16 amino acids. The V end was cut by 0 bases, the J end by 4 bases, with 16 bases between. The CDR3: CASSQDRSTGVYEQYF. The CDR3 nucleotides read TGCGCCAGCAGCCAAGATCGATCGACAGGTGTTTACGAGCAGTACTTC.

This clone was seen more than once but under ten times. The V call is TRBV6-5, the J call TRBJ2-1; 7 nucleotides match TRBD2. There are 15 residues in the CDR3. Per the germline V gene, CDR1 is MNHEY and CDR2 is SVGAGI. V was clipped by 0 bases and J by 7 bases; unmatched bases: 6. Here the CDR3 DNA reads TGTGCCAGCAGTTACTCGATGTCCGGGAGGAATGAGCAGTTCTTC. It specifies CASSYSMSGRNEQFF.

The chain carries TRBV4-1 and TRBJ1-4; a possible D gene is TRBD1 (5 bases). V was trimmed by 3 bases and J by 5 bases, leaving 13 bases between them. This CDR3 region has 15 residues. Germline V gene lookup returns CDR1 MGHRA and CDR2 YSYEKL. CDR3 sequence reads: CASSHPGRTNEKLFF. DNA of the CDR3: TGCGCCAGCAGCCACCCGGGACGCACAAATGAAAAACTGTTTTTT.

The chain carries TRBV7-6 and TRBJ2-7; possible D gene TRBD2, 5 bases. Germline V gives CDR1 SGHVS, CDR2 FNYEAQ. This CDR3 spans 15 amino acids. V shed 0 bases and J shed 2 bases, with 11 bases lying between them. CDR3 nucleotides: TGTGCCAGCAGCTTAGCAGGGCGAGGGACCTACGAGCAGTACTTC. As protein: CASSLAGRGTYEQYF.

This clone was detected a few times. The chain joins TRBV15 to TRBJ2-1; D is perhaps TRBD1 (5 bases). The germline CDR1 and CDR2 sequences are LNHNV and YYDKDF (reference sequence). The CDR3 covers 12 residues. Trimming shortened V by 3 bases and J by 10 bases, and 10 bases separated the two germline ends. As DNA, the CDR3 is TGTGCCACCAGCAGGGCTGGACAAGAGCAGTTCTTC. Residues: CATSRAGQEQFF.

The table lists this clone with a few counts. V is TRBV25-1 and J is TRBJ1-5; tentatively, D is TRBD1 (6 bases). Trimming took off 4 bases at V and 8 bases at J, with 15 bases between the two ends. CDR3 size: 14 residues. CDR1 and CDR2 (germline): MGHDK, SYGVNS. CDR3 sequence reads: CASSAGGGLEPQHF. Here the CDR3 DNA reads TGTGCCAGCAGTGCCGGGGGCGGTTTGGAGCCCCAGCATTTT.

V is TRBV7-9 and J is TRBJ2-1; 7 bases map to TRBD1. Germline V gene data show CDR1 as SEHNR and CDR2 as FQNEAQ (reference sequence). The CDR3 length is 15 residues. V dropped 5 bases and J dropped 2; count of bases not matched to a gene: 6. The CDR3 region is CASSTYRGPYNEQFF. DNA of the CDR3: TGTGCCAGCAGCACCTACAGGGGCCCCTACAATGAGCAGTTCTTC.

V usage is TRBV29-1 and J usage is TRBJ1-2; TRBD1 is a possible D gene (6 bases). The CDR3 has 11 amino acids. The V end was cut by 7 bases, the J end by 6 bases, with 12 bases between. Per the germline V gene, CDR1 is SQVTM and CDR2 is ANQGSEA. Here the CDR3 DNA reads TGCAGCGGTGGCGCAGGGGATGGCTACACCTTC. Encoded protein: CSGGAGDGYTF.

The chain is built from TRBV11-1 and TRBJ1-2; TRBD1 aligns across 8 bases. The CDR3 spans 13 residues. V shed 5 bases and J 4 bases; nucleotides not matched to a gene: 3. CDR1 SGHAT and CDR2 FQDESV come from the germline V gene (reference sequence). CDR3: CASSPGQGYGYTF. CDR3 in DNA: TGTGCCAGCAGCCCCGGACAGGGCTATGGCTACACCTTC.

The chain links TRBV30 to TRBJ2-1; 8 nucleotides match TRBD2. The CDR3 totals 13 residues. Germline CDR1 is GTSNPN and CDR2 is SVGIG (reference sequence). V shed 2 bases and J 6 bases; nucleotides not matched to a gene: 3. CDR3 sequence reads: CAWSRAGANEQFF. CDR3 sequence (DNA): TGTGCCTGGAGTAGAGCGGGGGCCAATGAGCAGTTCTTC.